The T cell receptor (beta chain) described here comes from a study of blood T cells in healthy people across ages. With each sample, at least 5 micrograms of total RNA were extracted. Study-level results: Higher diversity, along with more naive CD4+ cells, distinguished long-lived donors from aged donors.

A second PCR of 7 to 11 cycles used a sample-barcoded 5' primer and a J-beta primer mix. Sequencing yielded, for each sample, at least 3 million paired-end reads carrying CDR3. From the 5' RACE reads, TCRdb called clonotypes with MiXCR, one entry per CDR3 protein. The sample comprises 1.5 million to 2 million distinct CDR3 sequences, about 28% of which are singletons, and roughly 8.2% rests with the top ten. A word on this clonotype: Its antigen is still unknown.

The germline V and J ends were trimmed by 2 bases and 5 bases, with 12 bases remaining between them. The CDR3 is 14 amino acids. CDR1 and CDR2 from the germline V gene are SGHTA and FQGNSA. Sequenced sample: blood. This chain joins TRBV7-2 and TRBJ2-5, with D unclear. The origin of this receptor is a woman under 40 in good health. CDR3 in DNA: TGTGCCAGCAGCTTATCGAAGGGTCGCGAGACCCAGTACTTC. It yields the protein CASSLSKGRETQYF.